The 17 T cell receptor beta chains presented below share a single source sample, sequenced in a study of T cells after yellow fever vaccination. TCRdb recomputed calls from the 5' RACE reads with MiXCR, one row per CDR3 protein. The sample records hundreds of thousands of distinct CDR3 sequences, more than 3% being singletons. The material sequenced was PBMCs, taken on the day of the yellow fever booster vaccination. The origin of the receptors is a man aged 18 to 30 who received the YFV17D yellow fever vaccine.

This clonotype was seen repeatedly, ten times or more. This sequence joins TRBV14 and TRBJ2-1; the D gene is possibly TRBD2 (7 bases). CDR3 length: 15 residues. Trimming left V 7 bases short and J 2 bases short, with 15 bases between. Germline V gene sequence: CDR1 SGHDN, CDR2 FVKESK. The CDR3 nucleotides are TGTGCCAGCAAGAGAAGGGGGGGCCCCTACAATGAGCAGTTCTTC. Translation gives CASKRRGGPYNEQFF.

This clonotype has more than one count but fewer than ten. V gene TRBV6-2 or TRBV6-3 combines with J gene TRBJ2-2; D not certain. The germline CDR1 and CDR2 sequences are MNHEY and SVGEGT. Trimming took 2 bases from V and 6 from J, leaving 19 bases between them. The CDR3 runs 17 residues. Written as DNA, the CDR3 is TGTGCCAGCAGTTACAGCCCCAGCTTCGTGGACGCCGGGGAGCTGTTTTTT. It is translated as CASSYSPSFVDAGELFF.

Regarding this clonotype: A clone one base away is much larger, so this may be a read error. The V gene is TRBV7-2, the J gene TRBJ1-6; TRBD1 is a possible D gene (6 bases). This CDR3 contains 13 residues. Germline CDR1 is SGHTA and CDR2 is FQGNSA. This chain's CDR3 is CASSVRGHSPIHF. CDR3 sequence (DNA): TGTGCCAGCAGCGTCAGGGGCCATTCACCCATCCACTTT.

This clonotype was recorded a few times. The genes are TRBV4-1 and TRBJ2-5, with TRBD2 matching 9 bases. The CDR3 length is 16 residues. V shed 0 bases, J shed 1 base, and the junction held 3 bases outside the gene matches. The germline V gene has CDR1 MGHRA and CDR2 YSYEKL. CDR3 sequence reads: CASSQDAGGIQETQYF. CDR3 DNA sequence: TGCGCCAGCAGCCAAGATGCGGGGGGGATCCAAGAGACCCAGTACTTC.

This clonotype showed up many times. This chain uses TRBV7-2 with TRBJ2-1; D is perhaps TRBD1 (7 bases). The ends were cut back, 4 bases at V and 3 bases at J, with 16 bases in the middle. The germline V gene has CDR1 SGHTA and CDR2 FQGNSA. This CDR3 has 16 amino acids. The CDR3 DNA is TGTGCCAGCAGCTCCCAGGGGGGACTGATCTACAATGAGCAGTTCTTC. Amino acids: CASSSQGGLIYNEQFF.

This chain links TRBV6-5 with TRBJ1-1; D is ambiguous. V lost 2 bases, J lost 3 bases, and 7 bases lay in between. The V gene's germline CDR1 is MNHEY and CDR2 SVGAGI. The CDR3 runs 13 residues. The CDR3 reads CASSYRSYTEAFF. The CDR3 bases are TGTGCCAGCAGTTACAGGAGTTACACTGAAGCTTTCTTT.

This clonotype was observed at least ten times. This chain joins TRBV5-1 and TRBJ2-7; 7 bases are a match to TRBD1. The V segment lost 1 base and the J segment 4 bases; nucleotides outside the gene matches: 8. The CDR3 length is 15 residues. From germline, CDR1 is SGHRS and CDR2 YFSETQ. CDR3 coding DNA: TGCGCCAGCAGCTTGAGGGCTGGACAGGAGTACGAGCAGTACTTC. It yields the protein CASSLRAGQEYEQYF.

The V gene is TRBV27, the J gene TRBJ1-1; D uncertain. Trimming cost V 4 bases and J 3 bases, with 12 bases left between them. The CDR3 consists of 14 residues. Germline V gene data show CDR1 as MNHEY and CDR2 as SMNVEV (reference sequence). The CDR3 bases are TGTGCCAGCAGTTCCCACCCCGGGGACACTGAAGCTTTCTTT. This sequence encodes CASSSHPGDTEAFF.

This clonotype was seen repeatedly, ten times or more. This chain uses TRBV5-1 with TRBJ2-7; D not certain. Trimming left V 6 bases short and J 2 bases short, with 9 bases between. This CDR3 has 12 residues. CDR1 and CDR2 (germline): SGHRS, YFSETQ. The chain's CDR3 is CASTTSPYEQYF. CDR3 nucleotide sequence: TGCGCCAGCACCACCTCCCCCTACGAGCAGTACTTC.

The rearrangement uses TRBV20-1 and TRBJ2-5; 9 nucleotides match TRBD1. The CDR3 has 13 residues. Germline V gene lookup returns CDR1 DFQATT and CDR2 SNEGSKA (reference sequence). V trimming: 3 bases; J trimming: 5 bases; junction bases outside the gene matches: 4. CDR3 sequence: CSASRDRVETQYF. CDR3 nucleotides: TGCAGTGCTAGCCGGGACAGGGTTGAGACCCAGTACTTC.

This clonotype was detected many times. The chain uses TRBV6-5 and TRBJ2-7, with D hard to call. Germline V gene sequence: CDR1 MNHEY, CDR2 SVGAGI. CDR3 length equals 13 residues. V lost 5 bases to trimming and J lost 2 bases, with 10 bases between them. The CDR3 region is CASSKTGPYEQYF. DNA for the CDR3: TGTGCCAGCAGTAAGACGGGCCCCTACGAGCAGTACTTC.

This clonotype was picked up a small number of times. The CDR3 bases are TGTGCCATCAGTGATTCATCCCTCAGGGGCAATGAGCAGTTCTTC. Residues: CAISDSSLRGNEQFF. The rearrangement links TRBV10-3 to TRBJ2-1, with D possibly TRBD1 on 6 matching bases. CDR1 and CDR2 (germline): ENHRY, SYGVKD. The ends were cut back, 3 bases at V and 6 bases at J, with 15 bases in the middle. The CDR3 runs to 15 residues.

DNA for the CDR3: TGTGCCAGCAGCTTGGGGGGGACTAGCGGGGGCACAGATACGCAGTATTTT. Its protein is CASSLGGTSGGTDTQYF. V gene TRBV5-4 combines with J gene TRBJ2-3; 13 nucleotides agree with TRBD2. Trimming took 0 bases from V and 1 from J; bases not matched to a gene: 2. From germline, CDR1 is SGHNT and CDR2 YYREEE (reference sequence). The CDR3 length is 17 residues.

This clonotype was seen many times. The chain links TRBV4-3 to TRBJ2-3, with D perhaps TRBD2 (5 bases). Trimming removed 4 bases at V and 0 bases at J, with 11 bases between. The CDR3 runs 15 residues. Germline V lookup: CDR1 LGHNA, CDR2 YSLEER. In DNA, the CDR3 is TGCGCCAGCAGCCTAGAGGGCATGAGCACAGATACGCAGTATTTT. Residues: CASSLEGMSTDTQYF.

This clonotype appeared a few times. J is TRBJ2-3 and V is TRBV4-1; tentative D call: TRBD2 (6 bases). V was shortened by 0 bases and J by 4 bases, with 17 bases between the two germline ends. The CDR3 covers 17 residues. Germline CDR1 and CDR2: MGHRA and YSYEKL. DNA of the CDR3: TGCGCCAGCAGCCAAGAGGGACTTGGGCGGGAAGCAGATACGCAGTATTTT. Protein: CASSQEGLGREADTQYF.

This chain links TRBV10-3 with TRBJ2-2; D is unresolved. CDR3 size: 16 residues. Per germline, CDR1 ENHRY and CDR2 SYGVKD. V lost 7 bases and J lost 1, with 16 bases in between. The chain's CDR3 is CAIMSRLFENTGELFF. Here the CDR3 DNA reads TGTGCCATCATGTCGAGACTCTTCGAGAACACCGGGGAGCTGTTTTTT.

This clonotype was recorded at least ten times. The V call is TRBV20-1, the J call TRBJ2-3; D perhaps matches TRBD1 (6 bases). From germline, CDR1 is DFQATT and CDR2 SNEGSKA (reference sequence). The CDR3 consists of 13 residues. V was shortened by 5 bases and J by 3 bases, with 12 bases between the two germline ends. CDR3 nucleotide sequence: TGCAGTGCTCCAACTCAGGGGACAGATACGCAGTATTTT. This sequence encodes CSAPTQGTDTQYF.